One sample yielded the 5 T cell receptor beta chains listed below, sequenced in a study of technical replicates of blood from a handful of donors. Sequencing used immunoSEQ multiplex PCR; TCRdb keeps in-frame clones, though not all of them. Here the sample spans tens of thousands of clones, around 94% being singletons. Sequenced sample: T cells isolated from PBMCs. These receptors all stem from a human donor in good health.

CDR3 residues: CASSPPGGTGDLNTEAFF. The DNA for the CDR3 is TGTGCCAGCAGCCCCCCGGGCGGTACAGGGGACCTGAACACTGAAGCTTTCTTT. The chain couples TRBV11-1 to TRBJ1-1; 7 positions match TRBD1. Germline CDR1 and CDR2: SGHAT and FQDESV (reference sequence). V dropped 5 bases and J dropped 0; count of bases not matched to a gene: 15. This CDR3 comprises 18 residues.

This chain links TRBV7-2 with TRBJ1-5; 7 bases map to TRBD1. The junction had 4 bases not matched to a gene; V was cut back by 3 bases and J by 2 bases. From germline, CDR1 is SGHTA and CDR2 FQGNSA. The CDR3 contains 15 residues. This chain's CDR3 is CASSFLGGGNQPQHF. The CDR3 DNA reads TGTGCCAGCAGCTTTTTAGGGGGCGGCAATCAGCCCCAGCATTTT.

This clone has a single count. The chain joins TRBV18 to TRBJ1-3, with 12 nucleotides matching TRBD1. The CDR3 sequence is 16 residues long. The junction had 6 bases not matched to a gene; V was cut back by 3 bases and J by 6 bases. In germline, CDR1 is KGHSH, CDR2 LQKENI. CDR3: CASSPEGTGGVNTIYF. CDR3 DNA sequence: TGTGCCAGCTCACCGGAAGGGACAGGGGGCGTAAACACCATATATTTT.

This clone appeared once. The gene calls are TRBV4-1 and TRBJ2-7; 10 bases map to TRBD1. Trimming at V came to 5 bases and at J to 3 bases, leaving 10 bases not matched to a gene. Per the germline V gene, CDR1 is MGHRA and CDR2 is YSYEKL. This CDR3 spans 16 amino acids. The CDR3 DNA reads TGCGCCAGCAGCGCTCGGGACAGGGGAGGATTCTACGAGCAGTACTTC. It yields the protein CASSARDRGGFYEQYF.

This clone came up once. This sequence joins TRBV15 and TRBJ2-3; 8 nucleotides line up with TRBD1. This CDR3 is 15 amino acids long. The V gene end was trimmed by 8 bases and the J gene end by 3 bases; junction bases not matched to a gene: 10. The germline gives CDR1 LNHNV, CDR2 YYDKDF (reference sequence). The CDR3 loop reads CATGPGQEITDTQYF. CDR3 DNA: TGTGCCACCGGACCGGGACAGGAGATTACAGATACGCAGTATTTT.